This TCR beta chain comes out of a study of radiotherapy plus CTLA-4 blockade in lung cancer. In the study overall: Objective responses were observed in less than 20% of patients, and disease control was achieved by approximately 32%.

Study-level points and caveats: Blood-borne expansion of tumor-derived TCR clones followed radiotherapy plus ipilimumab. Reportedly, early blood T cell clone dynamics best predicted response, with interferon-beta.

In its sample, this clone is medium-sized. Antigen specificity is unknown. Ipilimumab CTLA-4 blockade and focal radiation were given to patients with chemo-refractory metastatic non-small-cell lung cancer. CDR1 and CDR2 from the germline V gene are LGHNA and YSLEER. Trimming shortened V by 0 bases and J by 0 bases, and 12 bases separated the two germline ends. The CDR3 spans 17 residues. Profiled with immunoSEQ multiplex PCR; TCRdb holds only in-frame clones, not every one. The profile covers tens of thousands of clones, with 86% appearing a single time and just over 2% taken by the ten largest. The TCR originated in a human donor with non-small cell lung cancer who had a partial response to radiotherapy plus ipilimumab. This chain joins TRBV4-3 and TRBJ1-5, with D perhaps TRBD1 (5 bases). This specimen was peripheral blood, taken from a patient treated with radiotherapy plus ipilimumab. In DNA, the CDR3 is TGCGCCAGCAGCCAAGATCCACAGGCCTATAGCAATCAGCCCCAGCATTTT. It specifies CASSQDPQAYSNQPQHF.